This T cell receptor beta chain was recorded in a study of shared T cell receptors in the human thymus. Concerning this clone: At one end the junction does not follow the germline gene, possibly because of a read error.

Some clones are missing from TCRdb's copy, which holds only in-frame ones; the method was immunoSEQ multiplex PCR. The table has some 700,000 clones, 75% to 90% seen once. Another study also made use of these data, one on human thymus T cells. That source reports: Thymus specimens were resections from corrective heart surgery. Gene usage (both V and J) appeared biased in thymic and blood repertoires. What related research reported was that thymic repertoires overlapped highly among unrelated individuals.

Source material: thymocytes. The receptor comes from a girl younger than two with a congenital heart defect.

CDR3 DNA: TGTGCCAGCCGTTTAGGACAGGGGGGCTCCTACGAGCAGTACTTC. Translated: CASRLGQGGSYEQYF. The chain carries TRBV27 and TRBJ2-7, with 10 bases identical to TRBD1. CDR3 length: 15 amino acids. Germline V CDR1 and CDR2: MNHEY, SMNVEV (reference sequence).